Following are 9 T cell receptor beta chains from one sample sequenced in a study of CD8+CD57+ T cells in acquired aplastic anemia. Using genomic DNA as the template, TCR beta VDJ and CDR3 profiling was carried out. TCRdb redid the calling of the reads with MiXCR, one entry per CDR3 protein. The data hold about 400,000 distinct CDR3 sequences, with 55% to 70% observed a single time. The sample was sorted CD4+, CD8+, or CD8+CD57+ T cells (not recorded which) from PBMCs. These receptors all come from a human donor in good health, serving as a control.

This clonotype appeared once. The CDR3 carries no conserved terminal phenylalanine or tryptophan, so it likely arises from a read error. The limits of the CDR3 on the DNA are not certain, so only TCRdb's listed CDR3 is given. Here the CDR3 reads CASTHYEQYFEPV. The chain is built from TRBV9 and TRBJ1-5. Germline CDR1 reads SGDLS; CDR2 reads YYNGEE. Counting both end residues, the CDR3 totals 13 amino acids.

This clonotype has a count of ten or more. The rearrangement links TRBV19 to TRBJ1-5; D remains unclear. The V and J ends lost 3 bases and 0 bases respectively, with 9 bases between them. From germline, CDR1 is LNHDA and CDR2 SQIVND (reference sequence). CDR3 length: 15 amino acids. CDR3 sequence (DNA): TGTGCCAGTAGTATTTTTGATAATAGCAATCAGCCCCAGCATTTT. Its translation is CASSIFDNSNQPQHF.

This clonotype was recorded a few times. The chain recombines TRBV29-1 with TRBJ1-2; TRBD1 matches 8 bases. The CDR3 runs 15 residues. V lost 0 bases, J lost 5 bases, and 8 bases stayed unmatched. Germline-derived CDR1 and CDR2 are SQVTM and ANQGSEA. Here the CDR3 DNA reads TGCAGCGTTGAAGATGGGCAGGGGGCGGGGTATGGCTACACCTTC. Protein product: CSVEDGQGAGYGYTF.

This chain joins TRBV6-1 and TRBJ1-5; TRBD1 matches 8 bases. V was pared by 7 bases and J by 7 bases, with 6 bases of the junction left unmatched. The germline V gene has CDR1 MNHNS and CDR2 SASEGT. The CDR3 length is 13 residues. The CDR3 protein is CASTYGQGQPQHF. The CDR3 DNA is TGTGCCAGCACCTACGGACAGGGCCAGCCCCAGCATTTT.

V is TRBV7-4 and J is TRBJ1-3, with a possible D match to TRBD1 (5 bases). The CDR3 has 18 amino acids. V lost 5 bases and J 1 base, leaving 21 bases between the germline ends. CDR1 is SGHVT and CDR2 is SQSDAQ in the germline V gene. CDR3 in amino acids: CASSVGVKGLASGNTIYF. For the CDR3, the DNA is TGTGCCAGCAGCGTAGGGGTGAAAGGCCTCGCTTCTGGAAACACCATATATTTT.

The chain joins TRBV9 to TRBJ2-5; D not certain. Per the germline V gene, CDR1 is SGDLS and CDR2 is YYNGEE. Trimming took 3 bases from V and 7 from J, leaving 16 bases between them. The length of the CDR3 is 14 residues. The CDR3 DNA sequence: TGTGCCAGCAGCGCCGACTCCGGCTCGCGGACCCAGTACTTC. Translating it yields CASSADSGSRTQYF. The whole variable domain, remainder taken from reference TRBV9 and TRBJ2-5, is DSGVTQTPKHLITATGQRVTLRCSPRSGDLSVYWYQQSLDQGLQFLIQYYNGEERAKGNILERFSAQQFPDLHSELNLSSLELGDSALYFCASSADSGSRTQYFGPGTRLLVL.

Concerning this clonotype itself: This could be a read error, since a much larger clone is one nucleotide away. The chain is built from TRBV7-2 and TRBJ2-1, with D uncertain. The V gene's germline CDR1 is SGHTA and CDR2 FQGNSA. With 6 bases removed from V and 4 bases from J, the gap between germline ends came to 16 bases. This CDR3 is built from 15 residues. The CDR3 loop is CASSYGPPTYNEQFF. The CDR3 DNA reads as TGTGCCAGCAGTTACGGGCCCCCCACGTACAATGAGCAGTTCTTC.

The CDR3 reads CASSGLEGGVGPYNEQFF. The CDR3 DNA follows: TGTGCCAGCAGCGGACTAGAGGGGGGGGTAGGCCCCTACAATGAGCAGTTCTTC. The chain couples TRBV7-3 to TRBJ2-1; possible D gene TRBD2, 7 bases. The germline gives CDR1 SGHTA, CDR2 FQGTGA. The germline V and J ends were trimmed by 5 bases and 2 bases, with 22 bases remaining between them. The CDR3 length is 18 residues.

As regards this clonotype: This CDR3 is missing its conserved last phenylalanine or tryptophan, likely due to a read error. The chain links TRBV7-3 to TRBJ1-4, with 10 bases matching TRBD1. From germline, CDR1 is SGHTA and CDR2 FQGTGA. This CDR3 has 16 residues. The CDR3, as DNA: TGCGCCAGCAGCCAGAAGACAGGGGGCGGTAATGAAAAACTGTTTTTA. This codes for CASSQKTGGGNEKLFL.